These 31 T cell receptor beta chains came from one sample sequenced in a study of cytomegalovirus exposure and HLA in healthy donors (dated by TCRdb to about 2017). Libraries were made using the immunoSEQ multiplex PCR assay. The multiplex PCR relied on a mix of 60 forward primers for TCR Vbeta segments and 13 reverse primers for TCR Jbeta segments. The table comes from immuneACCESS by way of TCRdb, which keeps in-frame sequences with V and J called. Part of the clones is missing from these tables; in studies checked, under half for an unresolved V gene and the rest for unknown reasons. Across this sample there are 100,000 to 150,000 clones, with more than 80% seen only once. 5.5% to 7% of the sample comes from the top ten. Source material: PBMCs. The receptors were sampled from a woman aged 35 to 49 in good health and CMV-seropositive.

V gene TRBV21-1 combines with J gene TRBJ1-5; the listed D gene, TRBD1, was not tested against the DNA. TRBV21-1 is deemed a pseudogene. The CDR3 runs 17 residues. CDR3 sequence: CASSPSVDRVRNQPQHF. Written as DNA, the CDR3 is TGTGCCAGCAGCCCGTCGGTAGACAGGGTTAGAAATCAGCCCCAGCATTTT.

This clone has just a few counts. This sequence joins TRBV5-4 and TRBJ2-5; tentatively, D is TRBD1 (5 bases). The CDR3 runs 13 residues. Germline loops: CDR1 SGHNT, CDR2 YYREEE (reference sequence). Trimming removed 4 bases from V and 4 bases from J, with 11 bases in between. CDR3 in amino acids: CASSVKGIETQYF. The CDR3 nucleotides are TGTGCCAGCAGCGTGAAGGGGATAGAGACCCAGTACTTC.

The chain is built from TRBV7-6 and TRBJ2-5; D may be TRBD1 (7 bases). The CDR3 sequence is 15 residues long. Per germline, CDR1 SGHVS and CDR2 FNYEAQ. The germline V and J ends were trimmed by 8 bases and 4 bases, with 20 bases remaining between them. For the CDR3, the DNA is TGTGCCAGCGACCTAGGGCAGGGGGGTTCAGAGACCCAGTACTTC. Amino acid sequence: CASDLGQGGSETQYF.

The V gene is TRBV27, the J gene TRBJ2-1; 8 bases align to TRBD2. CDR1 MNHEY and CDR2 SMNVEV come from the germline V gene (reference sequence). J was trimmed by 5 bases and V by 6 bases; bases with no gene match: 9. The CDR3 spans 15 residues. CDR3 region: CASSSIAGLDNEQFF. CDR3 bases: TGTGCCAGCAGCTCAATAGCGGGATTGGACAATGAGCAGTTCTTC.

CDR3 loop: CASSLYNGTGRRIVGKLFF. The CDR3 DNA is TGTGCCAGCAGCTTATACAATGGGACAGGGCGGAGGATTGTTGGAAAACTGTTTTTT. This chain uses TRBV7-9 with TRBJ1-4, with 9 bases matching TRBD1. Trimming removed 2 bases from V and 10 bases from J; junction bases left unmatched: 20. The length of the CDR3 is 19 residues. The germline CDR1 and CDR2 sequences are SEHNR and FQNEAQ (reference sequence).

The CDR3 DNA sequence: TGTGCCAGTAGTCTAAATAACTATGGCTACACCTTC. Translating gives CASSLNNYGYTF. This chain joins TRBV19 and TRBJ1-2; no definite D call. This CDR3 has 12 residues. Trimming took 5 bases from V and 1 from J, leaving 5 bases between them. Germline lookup yields CDR1 LNHDA and CDR2 SQIVND (reference sequence). The entire variable domain, with the rest obtained from reference TRBV19 and TRBJ1-2, is as follows: DGGITQSPKYLFRKEGQNVTLSCEQNLNHDAMYWYRQDPGQGLRLIYYSQIVNDFQKGDIAEGYSVSREKKESFPLTVTSAQKNPTAFYLCASSLNNYGYTFGSGTRLTVV.

The chain recombines TRBV7-8 with TRBJ2-7, with D tentatively TRBD2 (5 bases). V was pared by 3 bases and J by 5 bases, with 8 bases between. CDR3 length equals 12 residues. Germline-derived CDR1 and CDR2 are SGHVS and FQNEAQ. Written as DNA, the CDR3 is TGTGCCAGCAGCTTCGAGGGCCACGAGCAGTACTTC. It encodes CASSFEGHEQYF.

V usage is TRBV2 and J usage is TRBJ1-1; TRBD1 matches 11 bases. The CDR3 has 15 amino acids. Germline V gene data show CDR1 as SNHLY and CDR2 as FYNNEI. The V and J ends lost 2 bases and 4 bases, in that order; junction bases with no gene match: 3. The DNA for the CDR3 is TGTGCCAGCAGTGAACGGACAGGGGGCCGCACTGAAGCTTTCTTT. Amino acids: CASSERTGGRTEAFF.

The chain has TRBV2 and TRBJ2-1; 9 nucleotides align to TRBD2. V was pared by 8 bases and J by 10 bases, with 12 bases of the junction left unmatched. The CDR3 is made up of 14 amino acids. Germline V lookup: CDR1 SNHLY, CDR2 FYNNEI. The DNA for the CDR3 is TGTGCCAGCGCGAAGAGCGGGAGGAGGGGGGAGCAGTTCTTC. Translated: CASAKSGRRGEQFF.

This chain uses TRBV5-1 with TRBJ1-1; TRBD1 is a possible D gene (5 bases). Germline V gene sequence: CDR1 SGHRS, CDR2 YFSETQ. The CDR3 consists of 14 residues. Trimming removed 3 bases from V and 11 bases from J, with 20 bases in between. CDR3 coding DNA: TGCGCCAGCAGCTCCAACGTGGGGGGGGATGGTGCTTTCTTT. Translating it yields CASSSNVGGDGAFF.

The rearrangement joins TRBV27 to TRBJ2-7; weak D call: TRBD2 (6 bases). V lost 6 bases and J 3 bases, leaving 15 bases between the germline ends. The CDR3 length is 14 residues. Germline lookup yields CDR1 MNHEY and CDR2 SMNVEV (reference sequence). CDR3 nucleotides: TGTGCCAGCAGATACGGGGTCGGGAGCTACGAGCAGTACTTC. Translation: CASRYGVGSYEQYF.

The rearrangement uses TRBV29-1 and TRBJ2-3, with 8 bases matching TRBD2. The length of the CDR3 is 15 residues. Germline CDR1 reads SQVTM; CDR2 reads ANQGSEA. V lost 6 bases and J lost 1; bases outside the gene matches: 9. Here the CDR3 DNA reads TGCAGCGTACCGGGACTAGAGTGGGGCACAGATACGCAGTATTTT. This sequence encodes CSVPGLEWGTDTQYF.

The chain couples TRBV7-2 to TRBJ2-1; TRBD2 aligns across 11 bases. Unmatched junction bases numbered 15, after V lost 2 bases and J lost 15 bases. The V gene's germline CDR1 is SGHTA and CDR2 FQGNSA. The CDR3 extends over 16 amino acids. The CDR3 sequence: CASSLIIWGLAARPFF. Written as DNA, the CDR3 is TGTGCCAGCAGCTTAATTATCTGGGGACTAGCGGCCAGACCGTTCTTC.

The chain is built from TRBV5-1 and TRBJ2-2, with 13 bases lining up with TRBD2. There are 16 residues in the CDR3. Germline trimming cut 5 bases from V and 5 bases from J; bases unmatched to any gene: 6. Per the germline V gene, CDR1 is SGHRS and CDR2 is YFSETQ. CDR3 sequence: CASSSRTSGGTGELFF. DNA for the CDR3: TGCGCCAGCAGTTCACGGACTAGCGGGGGAACCGGGGAGCTGTTTTTT.

CDR3 protein: CASSLGRYEQYF. The CDR3 DNA sequence: TGTGCCAGCAGCTTAGGGCGGTACGAGCAGTACTTC. The genes are TRBV7-2 and TRBJ2-7; D is unclear. The CDR3 runs 12 residues. Germline V CDR1 and CDR2: SGHTA, FQGNSA. Trimming pared 1 base from V and 4 bases from J, leaving 5 bases between.

The chain has TRBV5-1 and TRBJ1-2; TRBD1 aligns across 12 bases. CDR3 size: 14 residues. The trim removed 4 bases at V and 6 bases at J, leaving 4 bases unmatched. Germline CDR1 SGHRS, CDR2 YFSETQ. The CDR3 loop reads CASSLGQGANGYTF. The CDR3 bases are TGCGCCAGCAGCCTGGGACAGGGGGCGAATGGCTACACCTTC.

V and J are TRBV9 and TRBJ2-1, with 7 positions matching TRBD2. Germline V lookup: CDR1 SGDLS, CDR2 YYNGEE. With 3 bases clipped from V and 4 bases from J, the junction kept 10 bases outside the gene matches. CDR3 size: 16 residues. The CDR3 DNA reads as TGTGCCAGCAGCGGACCTAGCGGTACTATTTACAATGAGCAGTTCTTC. Its translation is CASSGPSGTIYNEQFF.

This chain joins TRBV27 and TRBJ1-5; D not resolved. The CDR3 consists of 13 residues. Between the trimmed V and J ends, which lost 0 bases and 5 bases, there was a span of 5 bases. CDR1 and CDR2 (germline): MNHEY, SMNVEV (reference sequence). CDR3 in DNA: TGTGCCAGCAGTTTATCGGCCTATCAGCCCCAGCATTTT. Encoded protein: CASSLSAYQPQHF.

V and J are TRBV5-1 and TRBJ2-1; 7 bases fit TRBD2. V was clipped by 1 base and J by 7 bases; unmatched bases: 8. The CDR3 has 15 amino acids. In germline, CDR1 is SGHRS, CDR2 YFSETQ. CDR3: CASSLFAGEGNEQFF. For the CDR3, the DNA is TGCGCCAGCAGCTTGTTTGCGGGAGAGGGTAATGAGCAGTTCTTC.

The V call is TRBV30, the J call TRBJ1-5; no reliable D call. Germline lookup yields CDR1 GTSNPN and CDR2 SVGIG (reference sequence). The V gene lost 3 bases and the J gene lost 4 bases, with 7 bases spanning the gap. The CDR3 sequence is 12 residues long. CDR3 in amino acids: CAWRTENQPQHF. The CDR3 DNA reads as TGTGCCTGGAGAACGGAGAATCAGCCCCAGCATTTT.

The chain joins TRBV7-6 to TRBJ1-2; D is possibly TRBD1 (6 bases). Trimming shortened V by 4 bases and J by 4 bases, and 10 bases separated the two germline ends. The CDR3 totals 13 residues. CDR1 SGHVS and CDR2 FNYEAQ come from the germline V gene. CDR3 protein: CASSYDRSYGYTF. As DNA, the CDR3 is TGTGCCAGCAGCTACGACAGGTCCTATGGCTACACCTTC.

The chain recombines TRBV15 with TRBJ2-5, with 7 bases matching TRBD2. The junction had 5 bases not matched to a gene; V was cut back by 5 bases and J by 5 bases. Germline V gene lookup returns CDR1 LNHNV and CDR2 YYDKDF (reference sequence). CDR3 length equals 13 residues. This CDR3 reads CATSLGLEETQYF. The CDR3, as DNA: TGTGCCACCAGCCTCGGACTAGAGGAGACCCAGTACTTC.

The chain employs TRBV2 and TRBJ1-5, with D unresolved. The V end lost 4 bases, the J end lost 8 bases, and 9 bases lay between the germline ends. This CDR3 has 12 amino acids. The germline V gene encodes CDR1 SNHLY and CDR2 FYNNEI. Here the CDR3 reads CASSVGEEPQHF. As DNA, the CDR3 is TGTGCCAGCAGTGTAGGAGAGGAGCCCCAGCATTTT.

This clone was detected a few times. V is TRBV19 and J is TRBJ1-1, with a weak D call TRBD1 (5 bases). V was pared by 6 bases and J by 7 bases, with 18 bases between. The CDR3 has 14 residues. Germline-derived CDR1 and CDR2 are LNHDA and SQIVND (reference sequence). CDR3 in amino acids: CASRVQAFTGEAFF. In DNA, the CDR3 is TGTGCCAGTAGGGTTCAGGCGTTTACAGGTGAAGCTTTCTTT.

The CDR3 loop reads CASRPCRTGGPAANEKLFF. CDR3 in DNA: TGTGCAAGTCGGCCGTGCCGGACAGGGGGCCCCGCGGCTAATGAAAAACTGTTTTTT. The chain recombines TRBV12-2 with TRBJ1-4; the table's D call, TRBD1, was not checked against the DNA. TRBV12-2 is a listed pseudogene. The CDR3 consists of 19 residues.

The chain links TRBV29-1 to TRBJ2-7; TRBD1 might be the D (5 bases). Germline V lookup: CDR1 SQVTM, CDR2 ANQGSEA. With 1 base removed from V and 2 bases from J, the gap between germline ends came to 9 bases. The CDR3 is 13 residues long. The CDR3 region is CSVEGAGTYEQYF. The DNA for the CDR3 is TGCAGCGTTGAAGGAGCAGGGACCTACGAGCAGTACTTC.

The CDR3 DNA reads TGTGCCTGGAGTGCCTTCGGGACAGGGGGCTACGAGCAGTACTTC. Translation gives CAWSAFGTGGYEQYF. The chain combines TRBV30 with TRBJ2-5, with 11 bases lining up with TRBD1. TRBJ2-7 explains the end of the DNA better; the J call may be wrong. The germline gives CDR1 GTSNPN, CDR2 SVGIG (reference sequence). CDR3 length: 15 residues.

The chain couples TRBV6-5 to TRBJ2-4, with a possible D match to TRBD2 (6 bases). Trimming pared 0 bases from V and 10 bases from J, leaving 13 bases between. Germline assignment: CDR1 MNHEY and CDR2 SVGAGI. This CDR3 comprises 14 residues. For the CDR3, the DNA is TGTGCCAGCAGTTACTCGAACGGCGGGGTTATTCAGTACTTC. Encoded protein: CASSYSNGGVIQYF.

The J gene is TRBJ1-5, the V gene TRBV11-2; perhaps TRBD1 as D (6 bases). The CDR3 totals 12 residues. Germline values: CDR1 SGHAT, CDR2 FQNNGV. V shed 5 bases and J shed 6 bases, with 8 bases lying between them. The CDR3 loop reads CASSTGFQPQHF. In DNA, the CDR3 is TGTGCCAGCAGCACAGGGTTTCAGCCCCAGCATTTT.

The chain employs TRBV10-1 and TRBJ2-5; 7 bases fit TRBD1. Trimming at V came to 6 bases and at J to 9 bases, leaving 13 bases not matched to a gene. This CDR3 contains 14 residues. Germline values: CDR1 WNHNN, CDR2 SYGVQD (reference sequence). CDR3: CASSPTGQNPPQYF. CDR3 in DNA: TGCGCCAGCAGCCCTACGGGACAGAACCCGCCCCAGTACTTC.

The V and J genes are TRBV19 and TRBJ2-1; 9 bases map to TRBD2. This CDR3 spans 17 amino acids. V gave up 1 base and J gave up 4 bases; unmatched junction bases: 8. Germline values: CDR1 LNHDA, CDR2 SQIVND (reference sequence). CDR3 region: CASSIGRPTSGYNEQFF. CDR3 coding DNA: TGTGCCAGTAGTATAGGCAGGCCGACTAGCGGTTACAATGAGCAGTTCTTC.